A single sample is the source of the 30 T cell receptor beta chains below, sequenced in a study of T cells in Graves' hyperthyroidism and ophthalmopathy. Using RNA transcripts as the source, TCR beta CDR3 regions were amplified. RT-PCR in the first round (using the HTBI primer set) targeted the TCR CDR3. TCRdb analysed the multiplex PCR reads with MiXCR anew, one entry per CDR3 protein. Here the sample spans more than 300,000 distinct CDR3 sequences, approximately 15% being singletons. The specimen sequenced was blood. The receptors were gathered from a woman in her fifties or sixties with Graves' hyperthyroidism.

This clonotype was counted between two and nine times. The rearrangement links TRBV20-1 to TRBJ2-7, with D possibly being TRBD2 (6 bases). V shed 5 bases and J shed 1 base, with 12 bases lying between them. The CDR3 sequence is 13 residues long. Germline V CDR1 and CDR2: DFQATT, SNEGSKA (reference sequence). This CDR3 is CSARGAASYEQYF. DNA of the CDR3: TGCAGTGCTCGCGGGGCGGCTTCCTACGAGCAGTACTTC.

The chain joins TRBV6-5 to TRBJ2-5, with D possibly TRBD2 on 5 matching bases. V was clipped by 0 bases and J by 12 bases, with 8 bases between them. The CDR3 is 11 residues long. The germline V gene encodes CDR1 MNHEY and CDR2 SVGAGI. The CDR3 protein is CASSYSRVEYF. The CDR3, as DNA: TGTGCCAGCAGTTACTCGAGGGTGGAGTACTTC.

The table lists this clonotype with many counts. The gene calls are TRBV5-1 and TRBJ2-3; 7 bases are a match to TRBD1. The trim removed 0 bases at V and 0 bases at J, leaving 4 bases unmatched. CDR1 and CDR2 from the germline V gene are SGHRS and YFSETQ. The CDR3 is 16 residues long. As DNA, the CDR3 is TGCGCCAGCAGCTTGGAGGGGGCCCTTAGCACAGATACGCAGTATTTT. Its translation: CASSLEGALSTDTQYF. The whole variable domain, remainder taken from reference TRBV5-1 and TRBJ2-3, is KAGVTQTPRYLIKTRGQQVTLSCSPISGHRSVSWYQQTPGQGLQFLFEYFSETQRNKGNFPGRFSGRQFSNSRSEMNVSTLELGDSALYLCASSLEGALSTDTQYFGPGTRLTVL.

This clonotype was counted at least ten times. The chain couples TRBV5-5 to TRBJ2-1, with D maybe TRBD2 (6 bases). This CDR3 has 15 amino acids. Germline V lookup: CDR1 SGHKS, CDR2 YYEKEE (reference sequence). V lost 2 bases to trimming and J lost 6 bases, with 15 bases between them. CDR3 sequence: CASSFFSGSGNEQFF. Here the CDR3 DNA reads TGTGCCAGCAGCTTCTTTAGCGGTTCCGGCAATGAGCAGTTCTTC.

This clonotype was seen ten or more times. This chain uses TRBV2 with TRBJ2-7, with D maybe TRBD2 (6 bases). Trimming removed 8 bases at V and 7 bases at J, with 24 bases between. The CDR3 totals 15 residues. The germline V gene has CDR1 SNHLY and CDR2 FYNNEI. The CDR3, as DNA: TGTGCCAGCGCGAGGATAGGACTACCGGAGGGGGAGCAGTACTTC. Its protein product is CASARIGLPEGEQYF.

This clonotype was picked up a small number of times. This chain uses TRBV10-3 with TRBJ2-2; 7 bases fit TRBD1. With 6 bases clipped from V and 0 bases from J, the junction kept 7 bases outside the gene matches. Germline assignment: CDR1 ENHRY and CDR2 SYGVKD. The length of the CDR3 is 16 residues. The CDR3 spells CAISASGQTNTGELFF. As DNA, the CDR3 is TGTGCCATCAGCGCGTCGGGACAGACGAACACCGGGGAGCTGTTTTTT.

The gene calls are TRBV9 and TRBJ1-3; the D is unclear. CDR1 and CDR2 (germline): SGDLS, YYNGEE. Trimming took 3 bases from V and 0 from J, leaving 13 bases between them. The CDR3 extends over 16 amino acids. The chain's CDR3 is CASSALGQDSGNTIYF. As DNA, the CDR3 is TGTGCCAGCAGCGCCCTTGGGCAGGACTCTGGAAACACCATATATTTT.

This clonotype was counted at least ten times. The V and J genes are TRBV28 and TRBJ2-3; 9 nucleotides match TRBD2. J lost 4 bases, V lost 9 bases, and 2 bases had no gene match. CDR1 is MDHEN, CDR2 SYDVKM, per germline. The CDR3 sequence is 12 residues long. The CDR3 is CASSGSADTQYF. The CDR3 DNA reads as TGTGCCAGTAGCGGGAGCGCAGATACGCAGTATTTT.

This clonotype was found many times. This rearrangement joins TRBV20-1 to TRBJ2-7; tentative D call: TRBD1 (6 bases). The germline V gene has CDR1 DFQATT and CDR2 SNEGSKA (reference sequence). V was shortened by 2 bases and J by 7 bases, with 21 bases between the two germline ends. The CDR3 extends over 15 amino acids. The CDR3 sequence: CSARSYATGPGEQYF. CDR3 nucleotides: TGCAGTGCTAGAAGTTACGCTACAGGGCCGGGGGAGCAGTACTTC.

This clonotype was seen a handful of times. This chain links TRBV11-2 with TRBJ2-6; no definite D call. Germline CDR1 SGHAT, CDR2 FQNNGV. V was cut by 4 bases and J by 2 bases, with 18 bases left in between. The CDR3 contains 18 residues. Here the CDR3 reads CASSYHISRSPGANVLTF. Written as DNA, the CDR3 is TGTGCCAGCAGCTATCACATCTCAAGGTCCCCTGGGGCCAACGTCCTGACTTTC.

This clonotype has only a few counts. The chain uses TRBV7-9 and TRBJ2-3; 7 positions agree with TRBD1. Unmatched junction bases numbered 7, after V lost 6 bases and J lost 4 bases. This CDR3 is 14 amino acids long. Germline V lookup: CDR1 SEHNR, CDR2 FQNEAQ (reference sequence). The CDR3 protein is CASRPTGAADTQYF. The CDR3 DNA reads TGTGCCAGCAGGCCCACAGGGGCCGCAGATACGCAGTATTTT.

The chain links TRBV25-1 to TRBJ2-5; D unresolved. Trimming removed 3 bases at V and 7 bases at J, with 6 bases between. Germline values: CDR1 MGHDK, CDR2 SYGVNS. CDR3 length: 11 residues. DNA for the CDR3: TGTGCCAGCAGTGATTTGGTGACCCAGTACTTC. Protein product: CASSDLVTQYF.

This clonotype has just a few counts. The chain employs TRBV10-3 and TRBJ1-1; the D is unclear. V dropped 3 bases and J dropped 1 base, with 9 bases sitting between them. Germline V gene sequence: CDR1 ENHRY, CDR2 SYGVKD. The CDR3 loop spans 14 amino acids. The DNA for the CDR3 is TGTGCCATCAGTGATAGGAGAGGGAACACTGAAGCTTTCTTT. Translating it yields CAISDRRGNTEAFF.

The table lists this clonotype with many counts. The chain is built from TRBV20-1 and TRBJ2-3, with 8 bases that match TRBD2. J lost 1 base, V lost 6 bases, and 9 bases had no gene match. The CDR3 has 15 amino acids. Germline V gives CDR1 DFQATT, CDR2 SNEGSKA (reference sequence). The CDR3: CSANVAGGRTDTQYF. The CDR3 bases are TGCAGTGCCAACGTGGCGGGAGGCCGCACAGATACGCAGTATTTT.

Points on this clonotype: Given a much more abundant clone one base away, this may be a read error. The final CDR3 position lacks the conserved phenylalanine or tryptophan, pointing to a likely read error. V gene TRBV12-3 or TRBV12-4 combines with J gene TRBJ1-6, with no clear D. Trimming stripped 5 bases from V and 7 bases from J, with 9 bases between. The length of the CDR3 is 13 residues. CDR3 in DNA: TGTGCCAGCAGTGCAGGCGCGAATTCACCCCTCCACCTT. Its translation: CASSAGANSPLHL.

This clonotype was seen a few times. The chain recombines TRBV6-1 with TRBJ1-2; 9 bases agree with TRBD1. The CDR3 covers 15 residues. Germline lookup yields CDR1 MNHNS and CDR2 SASEGT. With V trimmed by 5 bases and J by 4 bases, 8 bases remained unmatched. The CDR3 bases are TGTGCCAGCAGTCACTCCTCGGGACAGGGCTATGGCTACACCTTC. Translating it yields CASSHSSGQGYGYTF.

This clonotype was picked up a small number of times. This chain joins TRBV5-6 and TRBJ1-5, with D tentatively TRBD1 (5 bases). V shed 0 bases and J shed 0 bases, with 22 bases lying between them. The CDR3 is 20 residues long. From germline, CDR1 is SGHDT and CDR2 YYEEEE. The CDR3 region is CASSLGGERIRKYSNQPQHF. The CDR3 DNA reads TGTGCCAGCAGCTTGGGAGGGGAGAGGATTCGGAAGTATAGCAATCAGCCCCAGCATTTT.

CDR3: CSAREVTTLDYGYTF. The CDR3 nucleotides read TGCAGTGCTAGAGAAGTAACCACCCTTGATTATGGCTACACCTTC. V is TRBV20-1 and J is TRBJ1-2; D unresolved. This CDR3 spans 15 amino acids. V gave up 0 bases and J gave up 5 bases, with 16 bases separating them. Germline V gene data show CDR1 as DFQATT and CDR2 as SNEGSKA (reference sequence).

J is TRBJ2-7 and V is TRBV11-2; 8 bases are shared with TRBD2. CDR1 is SGHAT and CDR2 is FQNNGV in the germline V gene. J was trimmed by 6 bases and V by 6 bases; bases with no gene match: 7. The CDR3 has 13 residues. The CDR3 loop reads CASRPRREGEQYF. The CDR3 coding sequence is TGTGCCAGCAGGCCCCGACGGGAGGGCGAGCAGTACTTC.

This clonotype appeared many times. This chain connects TRBV3-1 to TRBJ2-1; TRBD2 might be the D (6 bases). CDR1 and CDR2 from the germline V gene are LGHDT and YNNKEL (reference sequence). CDR3 length equals 16 residues. With 1 base removed from V and 4 bases from J, the gap between germline ends came to 14 bases. This CDR3 is CASSQAWRAGYNEQFF. The DNA of the CDR3 is TGTGCCAGCAGCCAAGCATGGAGGGCCGGTTACAATGAGCAGTTCTTC.

This clonotype was counted ten times or more. The genes are TRBV7-8 and TRBJ1-4; D is unclear. The CDR3 has 15 residues. V lost 5 bases, J lost 2 bases, and 12 bases lay in between. Germline V gives CDR1 SGHVS, CDR2 FQNEAQ. CDR3 sequence: CASSPRRSTNEKLFF. The CDR3 region has the DNA TGTGCCAGCAGCCCCCGTCGTTCGACTAATGAAAAACTGTTTTTT.

This clonotype has a count of ten or more. V usage is TRBV12-3 or TRBV12-4 and J usage is TRBJ2-7, with 9 positions matching TRBD2. Trimming cost V 2 bases and J 3 bases; bases outside gene matches: 2. The CDR3 has 14 residues. The CDR3 region is CASSLTSGFYEQYF. CDR3 nucleotides: TGTGCCAGCAGTTTAACTAGCGGGTTCTACGAGCAGTACTTC.

In its sample, this clonotype was seen many times. The chain couples TRBV28 to TRBJ2-2; TRBD2 might be the D (6 bases). The V gene lost 4 bases and the J gene lost 5 bases, with 17 bases spanning the gap. The CDR3 loop spans 16 amino acids. Germline V gene sequence: CDR1 MDHEN, CDR2 SYDVKM. CDR3 loop: CASSSRGTGRTGELFF. The CDR3, as DNA: TGTGCCAGCAGTTCCCGGGGGACCGGGAGAACCGGGGAGCTGTTTTTT.

This clonotype occurred a few times. Sequence at one end of the junction differs from germline and may be a read error. J is TRBJ2-1 and V is TRBV20-1; TRBD2 aligns across 11 bases. The CDR3 covers 16 residues. Per the germline V gene, CDR1 is DFQATT and CDR2 is SNEGSKA (reference sequence). The CDR3 coding sequence is TGCAGTGCCCGAAGTAGCGGGAGGGCGTCCTACAATGAGCGGTTCTTC. This codes for CSARSSGRASYNERFF.

The rearrangement links TRBV5-8 to TRBJ1-6; D is unclear. CDR3 length: 18 amino acids. V was trimmed by 1 base and J by 9 bases, leaving 23 bases between them. Germline V gives CDR1 SGHTS, CDR2 YDEGEE. The CDR3 protein is CASSLPPSVWALGSPLHF. CDR3 coding DNA: TGTGCCAGCAGCTTGCCCCCTTCGGTGTGGGCCTTGGGTTCACCCCTCCACTTT.

The table lists this clonotype with many counts. CDR3 in amino acids: CASSSGGQQETQYF. The CDR3 region has the DNA TGTGCCAGCAGTTCCGGGGGACAGCAAGAGACCCAGTACTTC. J is TRBJ2-5 and V is TRBV27; a weak D match, TRBD1 (7 bases). The CDR3 sequence is 14 residues long. The germline V gene has CDR1 MNHEY and CDR2 SMNVEV (reference sequence). Deletions cut 4 bases from V and 2 bases from J, with 11 bases between.

This clonotype has at least ten counts. V gene TRBV27 combines with J gene TRBJ1-1; D not certain. The germline V gene encodes CDR1 MNHEY and CDR2 SMNVEV (reference sequence). The CDR3 extends over 14 amino acids. With 3 bases removed from V and 1 base from J, the gap between germline ends came to 9 bases. The CDR3: CASSFHRENTEAFF. The CDR3 nucleotides read TGTGCCAGCAGTTTTCATCGGGAGAACACTGAAGCTTTCTTT.

The chain carries TRBV24-1 and TRBJ2-1; 10 bases line up with TRBD1. The CDR3 extends over 14 amino acids. Germline-derived CDR1 and CDR2 are KGHDR and SFDVKD. Unmatched junction bases numbered 2, after V lost 5 bases and J lost 5 bases. For the CDR3, the DNA is TGTGCCACCAGTGCGGGACAGGGGAACAATGAGCAGTTCTTC. Its translation is CATSAGQGNNEQFF.

This clonotype was picked up many times. The chain recombines TRBV20-1 with TRBJ2-7; 10 bases map to TRBD2. Per germline, CDR1 DFQATT and CDR2 SNEGSKA (reference sequence). V trimming: 1 base; J trimming: 5 bases; junction bases outside the gene matches: 11. The CDR3 runs to 16 residues. The CDR3 is CSARGVQAGGMNEQYF. DNA for the CDR3: TGCAGTGCTAGAGGTGTTCAAGCGGGAGGGATGAACGAGCAGTACTTC.

The J gene is TRBJ2-3, the V gene TRBV9; D unresolved. The CDR3 length is 14 residues. CDR1 and CDR2 (germline): SGDLS, YYNGEE. V gave up 0 bases and J gave up 7 bases, with 12 bases separating them. CDR3 sequence reads: CASSVDGWGNTQYF. The CDR3, as DNA: TGTGCCAGCAGCGTAGACGGCTGGGGAAATACGCAGTATTTT. Looking up the rest from reference TRBV9 and TRBJ2-3 gives the full variable domain: DSGVTQTPKHLITATGQRVTLRCSPRSGDLSVYWYQQSLDQGLQFLIQYYNGEERAKGNILERFSAQQFPDLHSELNLSSLELGDSALYFCASSVDGWGNTQYFGPGTRLTVL.